Listed here are 15 T cell receptor beta chains from one sample, sequenced in a study of shared clonotypes between healthy human individuals. Produced via immunoSEQ multiplex PCR; TCRdb's table is partial and in-frame only. The sample lists around 610,000 clones, 95% to 97% seen once, with roughly 0.1% in the top ten. In the naive CD8 group, cells lacked CD45RO and were positively selected for CCR7, so terminally differentiated effector memory CD45RA+ cells were left out. The sample consisted of naive CD8+ T cells sorted from blood. These receptors originate from a woman in her twenties or thirties in good health.

This chain uses TRBV27 with TRBJ1-6; 11 bases are shared with TRBD1. This CDR3 is built from 15 residues. In germline, CDR1 is MNHEY, CDR2 SMNVEV (reference sequence). With 4 bases clipped from V and 9 bases from J, the junction kept 5 bases outside the gene matches. The DNA of the CDR3 is TGTGCCAGCAGTTCCGGGACAGGGGGAGGTTCACCCCTCCACTTT. Its protein is CASSSGTGGGSPLHF.

This sequence joins TRBV27 and TRBJ1-1; TRBD1 is a possible D gene (5 bases). Germline V CDR1 and CDR2: MNHEY, SMNVEV (reference sequence). The length of the CDR3 is 14 residues. Trimming cost V 7 bases and J 2 bases, with 14 bases left between them. CDR3 residues: CASTTLGGNTEAFF. The CDR3 DNA follows: TGTGCCAGCACCACCTTGGGGGGAAACACTGAAGCTTTCTTT.

This rearrangement joins TRBV6-6 to TRBJ2-1; unclear D gene. V dropped 6 bases and J dropped 7 bases, with 10 bases sitting between them. This CDR3 contains 12 residues. Germline CDR1 MNHNY, CDR2 SVGAGI (reference sequence). The CDR3 loop reads CASSANRNEQFF. CDR3 in DNA: TGTGCCAGCAGCGCGAATAGGAATGAGCAGTTCTTC.

The V and J genes are TRBV11-2 and TRBJ2-7; D gene uncertain. This CDR3 has 15 residues. The germline V gene has CDR1 SGHAT and CDR2 FQNNGV. Between the trimmed V and J ends, which lost 7 bases and 0 bases, there was a span of 16 bases. For the CDR3, the DNA is TGTGCCAGCACTCACCCAAAGAGGAGCTCCTACGAGCAGTACTTC. It codes for CASTHPKRSSYEQYF.

This clone occurred once. This chain uses TRBV6-6 with TRBJ2-5; D is perhaps TRBD2 (5 bases). CDR1 MNHNY and CDR2 SVGAGI come from the germline V gene (reference sequence). The CDR3 sequence is 15 residues long. V was pared by 2 bases and J by 5 bases, with 15 bases between. In nucleotides, the CDR3 is TGTGCCAGCAGTTACCCCGGGAACTCGGGGGAGACCCAGTACTTC. It codes for CASSYPGNSGETQYF.

The rearrangement joins TRBV19 to TRBJ2-3; 8 nucleotides match TRBD1. Germline loops: CDR1 LNHDA, CDR2 SQIVND (reference sequence). The CDR3 is made up of 16 amino acids. The V segment lost 4 bases and the J segment 1 base; nucleotides outside the gene matches: 7. CDR3 loop: CASSTQQGVGTDTQYF. CDR3 nucleotides: TGTGCCAGTAGTACCCAACAGGGGGTCGGCACAGATACGCAGTATTTT.

This sequence joins TRBV18 and TRBJ2-7; maybe TRBD2 (6 bases). V was shortened by 0 bases and J by 3 bases, with 9 bases between the two germline ends. The CDR3 has 14 residues. The germline V gene encodes CDR1 KGHSH and CDR2 LQKENI. CDR3 in DNA: TGTGCCAGCTCACCACCGAGTAGCGGCTACGAGCAGTACTTC. Translated, it gives CASSPPSSGYEQYF. The entire variable domain, with the rest obtained from reference TRBV18 and TRBJ2-7, is as follows: NAGVMQNPRHLVRRRGQEARLRCSPMKGHSHVYWYRQLPEEGLKFMVYLQKENIIDESGMPKERFSAEFPKEGPSILRIQQVVRGDSAAYFCASSPPSSGYEQYFGPGTRLTVT.

This chain uses TRBV4-1 with TRBJ2-7; TRBD2 matches 13 bases. This CDR3 comprises 17 residues. CDR1 and CDR2 from the germline V gene are MGHRA and YSYEKL. V lost 0 bases and J lost 6; bases outside the gene matches: 8. The CDR3 nucleotides read TGCGCCAGCAGCCAAGAAACTAGCGGGAGGGCCTCATCCGAGCAGTACTTC. Its protein is CASSQETSGRASSEQYF.

The chain employs TRBV19 and TRBJ1-5; D gene unclear. The CDR3 runs 16 residues. In germline, CDR1 is LNHDA, CDR2 SQIVND (reference sequence). Trimming removed 5 bases from V and 5 bases from J, with 19 bases in between. The CDR3 is CASSPDPASRHQPQHF. CDR3 nucleotides: TGTGCCAGTAGTCCCGACCCGGCAAGCAGGCATCAGCCCCAGCATTTT.

The rearrangement links TRBV19 to TRBJ2-3, with 7 bases matching TRBD2. CDR1 is LNHDA, CDR2 SQIVND, per germline (reference sequence). J lost 5 bases, V lost 0 bases, and 8 bases had no gene match. The CDR3 extends over 16 amino acids. The CDR3 sequence: CASSIDLLATKDTQYF. CDR3 sequence (DNA): TGTGCCAGTAGTATAGATTTACTAGCGACGAAAGATACGCAGTATTTT.

V gene TRBV9 combines with J gene TRBJ2-3; the D is unclear. CDR1 and CDR2 from the germline V gene are SGDLS and YYNGEE. The length of the CDR3 is 12 residues. Deletions cut 3 bases from V and 4 bases from J, with 6 bases between. This CDR3 is CASSAYPDTQYF. DNA for the CDR3: TGTGCCAGCAGCGCTTACCCAGATACGCAGTATTTT.

In this sample, this clone turned up once. The chain is built from TRBV6-1 and TRBJ2-7; 9 bases match TRBD1. Looked up from germline, CDR1 is MNHNS and CDR2 is SASEGT. The CDR3 covers 13 residues. V shed 7 bases and J 6 bases; nucleotides not matched to a gene: 7. The CDR3 sequence: CASITGQGVEQYF. CDR3 nucleotides: TGTGCCAGCATTACGGGACAGGGCGTCGAGCAGTACTTC.

The genes are TRBV29-1 and TRBJ2-7; 14 bases align to TRBD2. The V gene's germline CDR1 is SQVTM and CDR2 ANQGSEA. V dropped 3 bases and J dropped 2; count of bases not matched to a gene: 9. The CDR3 is 17 amino acids. CDR3 sequence (DNA): TGCAGCGTTGAGGATACCGGGACTAGCGGGGGAACCTACGAGCAGTACTTC. Protein: CSVEDTGTSGGTYEQYF.

This chain joins TRBV4-1 and TRBJ2-7; 10 nucleotides line up with TRBD1. The CDR3 has 14 residues. J lost 5 bases, V lost 4 bases, and 5 bases had no gene match. CDR1 is MGHRA, CDR2 YSYEKL, per germline. CDR3 coding DNA: TGCGCCAGCAGCCCTCGACAGGGGGCCGACGAGCAGTACTTC. It is translated as CASSPRQGADEQYF.

The J gene is TRBJ2-1, the V gene TRBV27, with TRBD2 matching over 15 bases. The CDR3 spans 23 residues. Germline values: CDR1 MNHEY, CDR2 SMNVEV (reference sequence). After removal of 11 bases from V and 0 bases from J, the junction contained 26 bases not matched to a gene. The CDR3 reads CARTDGTALGLAGGISSYNEQFF. The CDR3, as DNA: TGTGCCCGAACGGACGGGACAGCCTTGGGACTAGCGGGAGGAATTAGCTCCTACAATGAGCAGTTCTTC.